This TCR beta chain came from a study of T cell responses to AZD1222 COVID-19 vaccine. The CDR3 totals 15 residues. The V end was cut by 0 bases, the J end by 3 bases, with 9 bases between. Germline lookup yields CDR1 SGDLS and CDR2 YYNGEE. Repertoires were generated with immunoSEQ multiplex PCR, while TCRdb's copy carries only in-frame clones and drops some. The sample gives 120,000 to 150,000 clones, about 93% of which show up once; around 2.8% is in the top ten. The TCR comes from an adult in good health. This specimen was peripheral blood, taken on day 0 of MenACWY control vaccination. This chain connects TRBV9 to TRBJ2-2; no firm D call. Here the CDR3 DNA reads TGTGCCAGCAGCGTAGGGTCAGGCGACACCGGGGAGCTGTTTTTT. This codes for CASSVGSGDTGELFF.